These 19 T cell receptor beta chains came from one sample sequenced in a study of cytomegalovirus exposure and HLA in healthy donors. PCR primers comprised 60 Vbeta and 13 Jbeta primers. Data came from immunoSEQ multiplex PCR; TCRdb stores just in-frame clones and leaves some out. This repertoire shows approximately 190,000 clones, about 80% found once; its top ten account for roughly 2.6%. Sample: PBMCs. These receptors came from a woman between 45 and 65 years old in good health and CMV-seropositive.

Turning to this clone: Other DNA sequences from this sample encode an identical CDR3 as well. The chain carries TRBV5-1 and TRBJ1-1; TRBD1 might be the D (5 bases). Looked up from germline, CDR1 is SGHRS and CDR2 is YFSETQ. The CDR3 is made up of 14 amino acids. V was cut by 0 bases and J by 1 base, with 7 bases left in between. The CDR3 sequence is CASSLGGGNTEAFF. The CDR3 DNA reads TGCGCCAGCAGCTTGGGGGGCGGGAACACTGAAGCTTTCTTT.

The genes are TRBV4-1 and TRBJ2-6; 7 nucleotides match TRBD1. Per the germline V gene, CDR1 is MGHRA and CDR2 is YSYEKL. The CDR3 loop spans 22 amino acids. Trimming at V came to 0 bases and at J to 0 bases, leaving 17 bases not matched to a gene. CDR3 protein: CASSQDEVYLWDSTSGANVLTF. The CDR3 bases are TGCGCCAGCAGCCAAGATGAGGTATATTTATGGGACAGCACCTCTGGGGCCAACGTCCTGACTTTC.

The chain is built from TRBV9 and TRBJ1-2; D is perhaps TRBD1 (6 bases). The CDR3 runs to 15 residues. The V and J ends lost 3 bases and 4 bases respectively, with 16 bases between them. Germline assignment: CDR1 SGDLS and CDR2 YYNGEE. This chain's CDR3 is CASSGVTDRTYGYTF. In nucleotides, the CDR3 is TGTGCCAGCAGCGGAGTAACGGACAGAACCTATGGCTACACCTTC.

Here the CDR3 reads CASSTGTKGETQYF. CDR3 in DNA: TGTGCCAGCAGTACCGGGACTAAGGGAGAGACCCAGTACTTC. The genes are TRBV5-5 and TRBJ2-5; 7 nucleotides line up with TRBD2. V was pared by 5 bases and J by 4 bases, with 8 bases of the junction left unmatched. Germline V gene data show CDR1 as SGHKS and CDR2 as YYEKEE (reference sequence). This CDR3 spans 14 amino acids.

As for this clone: A junction boundary mismatches the germline segment, possibly from a read error. V gene TRBV2 combines with J gene TRBJ1-4; 7 positions match TRBD1. The CDR3 covers 14 residues. Germline-derived CDR1 and CDR2 are SNHLY and FYNNEI. CDR3 DNA: TGTGCCGGCAGGGGGGAGGTTACTAATGAAAAACTGTTTTTT. Translating gives CAGRGEVTNEKLFF.

The chain uses TRBV9 and TRBJ2-3, with TRBD2 identical over 10 bases. CDR3 length: 17 amino acids. Losses at the gene ends were 1 base for V and 0 bases for J; bases not matched to a gene: 5. CDR1 and CDR2 (germline): SGDLS, YYNGEE. CDR3 nucleotides: TGTGCCAGCAGCGTAACTAGCGGGGTGACTAGCACAGATACGCAGTATTTT. As protein: CASSVTSGVTSTDTQYF.

The V call is TRBV5-6, the J call TRBJ2-7; a possible D gene is TRBD2 (5 bases). This CDR3 comprises 13 residues. Between the trimmed V and J ends, which lost 0 bases and 5 bases, there was a span of 9 bases. The germline V gene has CDR1 SGHDT and CDR2 YYEEEE. CDR3 nucleotides: TGTGCCAGCAGCTTGGCCATCGGGGACGAGCAGTACTTC. This codes for CASSLAIGDEQYF. Supplemented by reference TRBV5-6 and TRBJ2-7, the full variable domain reads DAGVTQSPTHLIKTRGQQVTLRCSPKSGHDTVSWYQQALGQGPQFIFQYYEEEERQRGNFPDRFSGHQFPNYSSELNVNALLLGDSALYLCASSLAIGDEQYFGPGTRLTVT.

The count of this clone is one. The chain links TRBV6-5 to TRBJ2-5, with 7 bases matching TRBD2. V gave up 4 bases and J gave up 3 bases; unmatched junction bases: 5. The CDR3 loop spans 14 amino acids. Germline CDR1 and CDR2: MNHEY and SVGAGI. CDR3 nucleotide sequence: TGTGCCAGCAGTTCTTGGGGGGGGAAAGAGACCCAGTACTTC. It is translated as CASSSWGGKETQYF.

The chain's CDR3 is CASSPSSAGTQYF. The CDR3 nucleotides read TGTGCCAGCAGCCCCAGTTCGGCGGGTACGCAGTATTTT. This chain connects TRBV11-2 to TRBJ2-3; D might be TRBD2 (5 bases). CDR3 length equals 13 residues. V gave up 5 bases and J gave up 8 bases, with 14 bases separating them. The germline V gene encodes CDR1 SGHAT and CDR2 FQNNGV.

The rearrangement joins TRBV9 to TRBJ1-2; 8 nucleotides line up with TRBD1. The CDR3 sequence is 15 residues long. Germline loops: CDR1 SGDLS, CDR2 YYNGEE. Trimming cost V 4 bases and J 3 bases; bases outside gene matches: 8. The CDR3 nucleotides read TGTGCCAGCAGCTTAGACAGGGGTATAGACTATGGCTACACCTTC. It specifies CASSLDRGIDYGYTF.

This chain joins TRBV6-5 and TRBJ1-1, with D unresolved. The CDR3 runs 14 residues. V was clipped by 5 bases and J by 5 bases, with 15 bases between them. The V gene's germline CDR1 is MNHEY and CDR2 SVGAGI. The CDR3 DNA reads TGTGCCAGCAGTCGCAACCTTATTAGAACTGAAGCTTTCTTT. Protein product: CASSRNLIRTEAFF.

The gene calls are TRBV29-1 and TRBJ2-3, with 8 bases lining up with TRBD1. Trimming at V came to 3 bases and at J to 3 bases, leaving 5 bases not matched to a gene. Germline CDR1 SQVTM, CDR2 ANQGSEA. The length of the CDR3 is 14 residues. CDR3 bases: TGCAGCGTTGAGGTGACAGGGGTTACAGATACGCAGTATTTT. Translated: CSVEVTGVTDTQYF.

This sequence joins TRBV7-9 and TRBJ2-7; 8 bases match TRBD1. Trimming removed 5 bases from V and 5 bases from J; junction bases left unmatched: 11. The CDR3 length is 15 residues. Germline CDR1 is SEHNR and CDR2 is FQNEAQ (reference sequence). The chain's CDR3 is CASSHPDRDGNEQYF. For the CDR3, the DNA is TGTGCCAGCAGCCACCCGGACAGGGATGGTAACGAGCAGTACTTC.

This sequence joins TRBV2 and TRBJ2-7; 7 nucleotides agree with TRBD2. Trimming at V came to 4 bases and at J to 1 base, leaving 10 bases not matched to a gene. The CDR3 totals 16 residues. CDR1 and CDR2 from the germline V gene are SNHLY and FYNNEI. CDR3 sequence (DNA): TGTGCCAGCAGTGCCTATGGGCGGGGGATTTCCTACGAGCAGTACTTC. Encoded protein: CASSAYGRGISYEQYF.

In the case of this clone: The germline gene is not matched at one end of the junction; a read error may be the cause. The chain couples TRBV30 to TRBJ2-2; possibly TRBD2 for D (6 bases). Germline CDR1 reads GTSNPN; CDR2 reads SVGIG (reference sequence). The CDR3 has 15 residues. The CDR3 DNA is TGTGCCTGGCCCCCTGACGGGGGTGGCCACCGGGGAGCTGTTTTT. This translates into CAWPPDGGGHRGAVF. Supplemented by reference TRBV30 and TRBJ2-2, the full variable domain reads SQTIHQWPATLVQPVGSPLSLECTVEGTSNPNLYWYRQAAGRGLQLLFYSVGIGQISSEVPQNLSASRPQDRQFILSSKKLLLSDSGFYLCAWPPDGGGHRGAVFGEGSRLTVL.

The rearrangement uses TRBV28 and TRBJ2-7, with TRBD1 as a possible D gene (5 bases). The length of the CDR3 is 15 residues. Germline CDR1 and CDR2: MDHEN and SYDVKM. The V and J ends lost 10 bases and 2 bases respectively, with 21 bases between them. DNA of the CDR3: TGTGCCACCAAGAGTGGGTCAGGGCTCACCTACGAGCAGTACTTC. It yields the protein CATKSGSGLTYEQYF.

The chain is built from TRBV11-2 and TRBJ2-3, with TRBD2 identical over 7 bases. Germline CDR1 is SGHAT and CDR2 is FQNNGV. V was clipped by 5 bases and J by 1 base; unmatched bases: 9. The CDR3 is 16 amino acids. For the CDR3, the DNA is TGTGCCAGCAGCCACGACTCAGGACTAGGCACAGATACGCAGTATTTT. Its protein product is CASSHDSGLGTDTQYF.

This clone has only a few counts. The genes are TRBV6-5 and TRBJ1-2, with 8 bases that match TRBD1. V lost 5 bases, J lost 6 bases, and 5 bases stayed unmatched. Germline V gives CDR1 MNHEY, CDR2 SVGAGI. The CDR3 contains 13 residues. The CDR3 sequence is CASSPPGGHGYTF. The CDR3 region has the DNA TGTGCCAGCAGTCCTCCAGGGGGCCATGGCTACACCTTC.

Written as DNA, the CDR3 is TGTGCCAGCAGCCGCGTGGGGAGTCAGCCCCAGCATTTT. Amino acids: CASSRVGSQPQHF. The chain has TRBV2 and TRBJ1-5, with D unresolved. The CDR3 length is 13 residues. Trimming pared 6 bases from V and 6 bases from J, leaving 12 bases between. Per the germline V gene, CDR1 is SNHLY and CDR2 is FYNNEI. The full variable domain, in which reference TRBV2 and TRBJ1-5 provide the parts outside the CDR3, is EPEVTQTPSHQVTQMGQEVILRCVPISNHLYFYWYRQILGQKVEFLVSFYNNEISEKSEIFDDQFSVERPDGSNFTLKIRSTKLEDSAMYFCASSRVGSQPQHFGDGTRLSIL.